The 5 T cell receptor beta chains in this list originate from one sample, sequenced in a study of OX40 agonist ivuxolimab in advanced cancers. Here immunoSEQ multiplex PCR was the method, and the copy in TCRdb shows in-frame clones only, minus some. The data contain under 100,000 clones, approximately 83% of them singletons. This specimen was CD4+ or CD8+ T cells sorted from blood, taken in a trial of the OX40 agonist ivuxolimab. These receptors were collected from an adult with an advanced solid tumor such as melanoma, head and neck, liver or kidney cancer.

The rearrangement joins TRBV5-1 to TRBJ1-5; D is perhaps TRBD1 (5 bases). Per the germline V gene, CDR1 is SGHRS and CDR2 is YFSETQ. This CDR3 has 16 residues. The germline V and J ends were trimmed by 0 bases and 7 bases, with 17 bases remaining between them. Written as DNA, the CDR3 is TGCGCCAGCAGCTTGGCAGGCCAGGGAGGTGGACAGCCCCAGCATTTT. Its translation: CASSLAGQGGGQPQHF.

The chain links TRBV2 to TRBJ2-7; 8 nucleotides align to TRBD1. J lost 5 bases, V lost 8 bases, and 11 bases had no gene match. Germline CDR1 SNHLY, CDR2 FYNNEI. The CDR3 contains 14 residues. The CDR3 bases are TGTGCCAGCTTGCGGGGACAGGCGGTCCACGAGCAGTACTTC. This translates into CASLRGQAVHEQYF.

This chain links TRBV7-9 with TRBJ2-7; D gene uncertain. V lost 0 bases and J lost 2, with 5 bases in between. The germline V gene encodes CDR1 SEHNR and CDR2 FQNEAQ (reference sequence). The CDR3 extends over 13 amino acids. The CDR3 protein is CASSLAPTYEQYF. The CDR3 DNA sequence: TGTGCCAGCAGCTTAGCCCCTACCTACGAGCAGTACTTC.

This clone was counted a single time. The CDR3 region has the DNA TGTGCCAGCAGTCCCACAGGGGGTAGAACTGAAGCTTTCTTT. It yields the protein CASSPTGGRTEAFF. J is TRBJ1-1 and V is TRBV6-5, with TRBD1 matching over 8 bases. V trimming: 5 bases; J trimming: 5 bases; junction bases outside the gene matches: 7. Looked up from germline, CDR1 is MNHEY and CDR2 is SVGAGI. This CDR3 is 14 amino acids long.

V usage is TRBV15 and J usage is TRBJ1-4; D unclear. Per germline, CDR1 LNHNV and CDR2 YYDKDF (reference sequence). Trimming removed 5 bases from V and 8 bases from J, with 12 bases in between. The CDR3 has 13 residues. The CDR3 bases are TGTGCCACCAGCGCGGGCCCGGGGGAAAAACTGTTTTTT. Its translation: CATSAGPGEKLFF.